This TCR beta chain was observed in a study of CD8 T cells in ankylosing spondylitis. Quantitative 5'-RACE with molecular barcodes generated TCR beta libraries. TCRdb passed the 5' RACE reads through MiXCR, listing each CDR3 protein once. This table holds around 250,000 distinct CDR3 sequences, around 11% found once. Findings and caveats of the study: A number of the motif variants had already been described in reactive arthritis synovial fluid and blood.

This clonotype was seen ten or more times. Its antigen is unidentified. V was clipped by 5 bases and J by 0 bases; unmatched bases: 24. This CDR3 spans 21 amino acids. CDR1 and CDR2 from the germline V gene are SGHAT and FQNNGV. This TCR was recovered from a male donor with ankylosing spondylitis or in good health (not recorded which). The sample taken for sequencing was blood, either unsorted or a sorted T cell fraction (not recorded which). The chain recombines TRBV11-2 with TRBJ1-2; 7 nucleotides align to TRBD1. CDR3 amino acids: CASSPSIRQGATILANYGYTF. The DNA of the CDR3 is TGTGCCAGCAGCCCCTCAATCCGACAGGGAGCCACCATCCTAGCTAACTATGGCTACACCTTC. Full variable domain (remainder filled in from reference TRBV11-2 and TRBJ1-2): EAGVAQSPRYKIIEKRQSVAFWCNPISGHATLYWYQQILGQGPKLLIQFQNNGVVDDSQLPKDRFSAERLKGVDSTLKIQPAKLEDSAVYLCASSPSIRQGATILANYGYTFGSGTRLTVV.